This T cell receptor (beta chain) is drawn from a study of OX40 agonist ivuxolimab in advanced cancers. The protocol was immunoSEQ multiplex PCR, while the TCRdb copy is restricted to in-frame clones and leaves out a portion. The sample has approximately 35,000 clones; approximately 90% are singletons. The CDR3 consists of 19 residues. The V segment lost 3 bases and the J segment 0 bases; nucleotides outside the gene matches: 10. Germline V gene lookup returns CDR1 SGDLS and CDR2 YYNGEE. The sequence came from an adult with an advanced solid tumor such as melanoma, head and neck, liver or kidney cancer. The source material was CD4+ or CD8+ T cells sorted from blood, sampled in a trial of the OX40 agonist ivuxolimab. The chain joins TRBV9 to TRBJ2-2, with TRBD2 identical over 11 bases. The CDR3 sequence is CASSGPGLADKSNTGELFF. In DNA form, the CDR3 reads TGTGCCAGCAGCGGACCGGGACTAGCGGACAAATCGAACACCGGGGAGCTGTTTTTT.